These 7 T cell receptor beta chains originate from one sample sequenced in a study of T cell repertoires in cytomegalovirus infection (dated by TCRdb to the late 2010s). The sequencer listed for this sample is Illumina HiSeq 1500. The public reads were run again by TCRdb, first through fastp at Q25 and then through MiXCR, and only productive beta chains were kept. Every distinct CDR3 protein forms one entry, paired with its most common genes and DNA. The sample contains more than 200,000 distinct CDR3 sequences, over 8% of them found a single time. Roughly 16% of the sample belongs to the ten largest clones. The source material was PBMCs. These receptors were collected from a human donor in good health (CMV status not recorded). Some clones in this sample may be carry-over from other donors' samples.

V gene TRBV14 combines with J gene TRBJ1-6, with D tentatively TRBD1 (5 bases). The CDR3 length is 16 residues. Trimming pared 0 bases from V and 0 bases from J, leaving 6 bases between. The germline gives CDR1 SGHDN, CDR2 FVKESK. The CDR3 bases are TGTGCCAGCAGCCAAGATAGGGGCTCCTATAATTCACCCCTCCACTTT. Translating gives CASSQDRGSYNSPLHF.

At least ten counts were recorded for this clonotype. This chain joins TRBV7-2 and TRBJ1-5; TRBD1 is a possible D gene (5 bases). Germline CDR1 is SGHTA and CDR2 is FQGNSA. The CDR3 loop spans 17 amino acids. Trimming shortened V by 1 base and J by 5 bases, and 18 bases separated the two germline ends. In DNA form, the CDR3 reads TGTGCCAGCAGCTTAGGGTGGCGTCAGGGCGGCGATCAGCCCCAGCATTTT. Protein product: CASSLGWRQGGDQPQHF.

This clonotype was detected a few times. The chain recombines TRBV20-1 with TRBJ1-2; D is uncertain. CDR3 length equals 12 residues. V gave up 4 bases and J gave up 4 bases, with 10 bases separating them. CDR1 DFQATT and CDR2 SNEGSKA come from the germline V gene (reference sequence). The CDR3 sequence is CSAKTGAYGYTF. Here the CDR3 DNA reads TGCAGTGCTAAGACGGGAGCCTATGGCTACACCTTC.

There are many counts of this clonotype. The chain is built from TRBV7-9 and TRBJ1-1, with 7 bases lining up with TRBD1. Germline lookup yields CDR1 SEHNR and CDR2 FQNEAQ (reference sequence). After removal of 5 bases from V and 1 base from J, the junction contained 4 bases not matched to a gene. The CDR3 runs 14 residues. This CDR3 is CASSRGTANTEAFF. In nucleotides, the CDR3 is TGTGCCAGCAGCCGGGGGACAGCGAACACTGAAGCTTTCTTT.

The chain combines TRBV27 with TRBJ1-2; D is possibly TRBD1 (6 bases). CDR1 is MNHEY, CDR2 SMNVEV, per germline (reference sequence). The V end was cut by 4 bases, the J end by 4 bases, with 16 bases between. The CDR3 is 15 amino acids. This chain's CDR3 is CASSWGHPFFYGYTF. The CDR3 nucleotides are TGTGCCAGCAGTTGGGGACATCCCTTTTTCTATGGCTACACCTTC.

In its sample, this clonotype was seen many times. The chain employs TRBV7-2 and TRBJ1-2; no clear D. CDR1 and CDR2 (germline): SGHTA, FQGNSA. V lost 2 bases, J lost 1 base, and 8 bases lay in between. This CDR3 has 14 amino acids. The CDR3 reads CASSLSGVNYGYTF. For the CDR3, the DNA is TGTGCCAGCAGCTTATCCGGAGTTAACTATGGCTACACCTTC.

About this clonotype: With a much larger clone just one base away, this may be a read error. V usage is TRBV7-2 and J usage is TRBJ1-5, with TRBD1 identical over 9 bases. CDR1 and CDR2 from the germline V gene are SGHTA and FQGNSA. The CDR3 is 16 amino acids. Unmatched junction bases numbered 4, after V lost 2 bases and J lost 2 bases. This chain's CDR3 is CASSLTGGLGNQPQHF. For the CDR3, the DNA is TGTGCCAGCAGCTTAACAGGGGGCCTCGGCAATCAGCCCCAGCATTTT.